Detailed here is one T cell receptor beta chain. Profiled with immunoSEQ multiplex PCR; TCRdb holds only in-frame clones, not every one. This sample has more than 600,000 clones, with about 90% found just once. The data were taken from a study of shared clonotypes between healthy human individuals. Trimming took off 8 bases at V and 3 bases at J, with 18 bases between the two ends. Germline V lookup: CDR1 SEHNR, CDR2 FQNEAQ (reference sequence). This CDR3 is 15 amino acids long. It was CD45RO-negative cells, positively selected for CCR7, that made up naive CD8 cells, with terminally differentiated effector memory CD45RA+ cells excluded.

The sequence was collected from a man between 25 and 39 years old in good health. The sample was naive CD8+ T cells sorted from blood. This chain connects TRBV7-9 to TRBJ2-3, with D tentatively TRBD2 (6 bases). CDR3 nucleotide sequence: TGTGCCAGCTTCTCTACCGGGAGTATGACAGATACGCAGTATTTT. Its protein product is CASFSTGSMTDTQYF. Combining the CDR3 with reference TRBV7-9 and TRBJ2-3 gives the whole variable domain DTGVSQNPRHKITKRGQNVTFRCDPISEHNRLYWYRQTLGQGPEFLTYFQNEAQLEKSRLLSDRFSAERPKGSFSTLEIQRTEQGDSAMYLCASFSTGSMTDTQYFGPGTRLTVL.